This is a list of T cell receptor beta chains from one sample in a study of blood T cell repertoires in COVID-19. TCRdb's copy holds only in-frame clones and misses some; the assay was immunoSEQ multiplex PCR. The sample has around 220,000 clones, roughly 90% seen once; the top ten hold 2% to 2.5%. Sequencing input: peripheral blood. These receptors all come from a woman aged 40 to 50 who had recovered from COVID-19. Each CDR3 is given with its conserved first and last residue. D genes are given only for firm matches. Clone size appears in some rows only: once, few, many, or a class for an expanded clone.

d_call	v_call	j_call	clone_size	cdr3_aa	cdr3_nt
TRBD2	TRBV19	TRBJ2-1	NA	CASSIGGYSYNEQFF	TGTGCCAGTAGTATCGGGGGGTACTCCTACAATGAGCAGTTCTTC
NA	TRBV6-4	TRBJ2-3	NA	CASSLQGTDTQYF	TGTGCCAGCAGTCTCCAGGGGACAGATACGCAGTATTTT
NA	TRBV7-9	TRBJ1-2	NA	CASSLARAYGYTF	TGTGCCAGCAGCCTGGCCAGGGCCTATGGCTACACCTTC
NA	TRBV28	TRBJ2-5	NA	CASSTAPQETQYF	TGTGCCAGCAGCACAGCTCCCCAAGAGACCCAGTACTTC
TRBD1	TRBV7-3	TRBJ1-2	NA	CASSLAGQGAGYGYTF	TGTGCCAGCAGCTTGGCGGGACAGGGGGCGGGCTATGGCTACACCTTC
NA	TRBV10-3	TRBJ2-5	once	CAISESGLQETQYF	TGTGCCATCAGTGAGTCGGGGCTACAAGAGACCCAGTACTTC
NA	TRBV28	TRBJ1-4	NA	CASRLTGLNEKLFF	TGTGCCAGCAGACTGACGGGACTTAATGAAAAACTGTTTTTT
NA	TRBV6-2/TRBV6-3	TRBJ2-6	few	CASSIHQGSGANVLTF	TGTGCCAGCAGTATCCACCAGGGCTCTGGGGCCAACGTCCTGACTTTC
NA	TRBV6-5	TRBJ2-2	once	CASSSLFPNTGELFF	TGTGCCAGCAGTTCCCTGTTCCCGAACACCGGGGAGCTGTTTTTT
NA	TRBV6-1	TRBJ1-4	NA	CASSERGINEKLFF	TGTGCCAGCAGTGAGCGGGGGATTAATGAAAAACTGTTTTTT
TRBD1	TRBV28	TRBJ2-7	NA	CASTTGTHYEQYF	TGTGCCAGCACGACAGGGACCCACTACGAGCAGTACTTC
NA	TRBV2	TRBJ2-7	NA	CASSSPYEQYF	TGTGCCAGCAGTTCTCCCTACGAGCAGTACTTC
NA	TRBV19	TRBJ2-2	NA	CASSVSLPGELFF	TGTGCCAGTAGTGTCTCCCTCCCCGGGGAGCTGTTTTTT
TRBD1	TRBV6-5	TRBJ2-7	few	CASRTGAYEQYF	TGTGCCAGCAGGACAGGGGCGTACGAGCAGTACTTC
TRBD2	TRBV11-3	TRBJ2-2	NA	CASRFTSGSPGELFF	TGTGCCAGCAGGTTCACTAGCGGGAGCCCCGGGGAGCTGTTTTTT
NA	TRBV14	TRBJ1-2	few	CASSQEGQFFYGYTF	TGTGCCAGCAGCCAGGAAGGACAGTTTTTCTATGGCTACACCTTC
TRBD2	TRBV12-5	TRBJ2-3	NA	CASGLGIAGQSDTQYF	TGTGCTAGTGGTTTGGGGATAGCGGGGCAATCAGATACGCAGTATTTT
NA	TRBV4-2	TRBJ1-2	NA	CASSPRDNTGYGYTF	TGTGCCAGCAGCCCCCGGGACAACACGGGCTATGGCTACACCTTC
NA	TRBV7-9	TRBJ2-7	NA	CASSFDGIDTYEQYF	TGTGCCAGCAGCTTCGACGGGATCGACACCTACGAGCAGTACTTC
TRBD2	TRBV6-2/TRBV6-3	TRBJ2-3	NA	CASSRYSGSLTDTQYF	TGTGCCAGCAGTCGTTATAGCGGGAGCCTTACAGATACGCAGTATTTT
TRBD1	TRBV5-1	TRBJ2-5	NA	CASSLSGTEETQYF	TGCGCCAGCAGCCTGTCAGGGACAGAGGAGACCCAGTACTTC
TRBD2	TRBV9	TRBJ2-5	NA	CASSVGVAGSQETQYF	TGTGCCAGCAGCGTAGGAGTAGCGGGGAGCCAAGAGACCCAGTACTTC